This record covers a single T cell receptor beta chain. Antigen specificity is unknown. cDNA synthesis used the whole RNA isolate, giving expressed TCRB sequences. Naive, central memory and regulatory T cell samples yielded roughly 3.6 million reads on average. Repertoires were generated with immunoSEQ multiplex PCR, while TCRdb's copy carries only in-frame clones and drops some. The sample records some 44,000 clones, around 70% being singletons. These data come from a study of beta chain features in type 1 diabetes. The study, taken as a whole, reports: Across all four CD4+ subsets, people with type 1 diabetes showed modestly shorter TCRB CDR3s.

CDR3 length: 14 amino acids. Germline loops: CDR1 SGHVS, CDR2 FQNEAQ. Trimming left V 3 bases short and J 3 bases short, with 9 bases between. The chain carries TRBV7-8 and TRBJ2-1; possible D gene TRBD1, 6 bases. The sequence was obtained from a woman in her late teens or twenties with type 1 diabetes. Material for sequencing was Tregs from blood. The CDR3 region is CASSLGHLYNEQFF. The CDR3 DNA reads TGTGCCAGCAGCTTGGGACATCTCTACAATGAGCAGTTCTTC.